These 5 T cell receptor beta chains were sequenced from one sample in a study of tumor-infiltrating lymphocytes in primary liver carcinoma. A primer matching the constant region was used to make TCR beta cDNA from approximately 520 ng of total RNA. Libraries covering TCR beta were generated through three nested multiplex PCR rounds (using a slightly modified ARM-PCR). A C-beta reverse primer was combined with TRBV1-TRBV30 forward primers in the first two PCR rounds, and each round had 9 to 10 cycles. TCRdb reanalysed the multiplex PCR reads using MiXCR and keeps one entry per CDR3 protein. The data show approximately 300,000 distinct CDR3 sequences, more than 55% seen once. Germline DNA was also extracted, with blood RNA taken from unsorted whole blood. The sample comprised peripheral blood. The receptors originated from a man aged 35 to 55 with primary liver carcinoma and hepatitis B virus infection.

In its sample, this clonotype was seen a few times. The CDR3 here is CASSFLAGNEQYF. Here the CDR3 DNA reads TGTGCCAGCAGTTTTCTAGCGGGAAACGAGCAGTACTTC. The rearrangement links TRBV12-3 or TRBV12-4 to TRBJ2-7, with 9 bases aligning to TRBD2. This CDR3 region has 13 residues. J gave up 5 bases and V 3 bases, and 2 bases lay outside the gene matches.

On this clonotype itself: One end of the junction does not line up with germline, which may come from a read error. The V gene is TRBV11-3, the J gene TRBJ2-5; D gene unclear. This CDR3 comprises 14 residues. Germline V CDR1 and CDR2: SGHNT, YENEEA. The CDR3 spells CANSLTPSGETQYF. Here the CDR3 DNA reads TGTGCCAACAGCTTAACCCCTTCCGGAGAGACCCAGTACTTC.

In regard to this clonotype: A much larger clonotype is one base distant, so this may be a read error. No conserved phenylalanine or tryptophan is present at the end of the CDR3, so a read error is the likely explanation. This chain joins TRBV5-1 and TRBJ2-2, with D possibly TRBD1 on 5 matching bases. Trimming removed 4 bases from V and 3 bases from J, with 7 bases in between. This CDR3 spans 13 amino acids. The germline V gene encodes CDR1 SGHRS and CDR2 YFSETQ. CDR3 DNA sequence: TGCGCCAGCAGCACAGGTTACACCGGGGAGCTGTTTTAT. It encodes CASSTGYTGELFY.

Of note for this clonotype: A much larger clone is a single base away; this may be a read error. V and J are TRBV29-1 and TRBJ1-4, with D possibly being TRBD1 (6 bases). Germline V gene lookup returns CDR1 SQVTM and CDR2 ANQGSEA. This CDR3 comprises 13 residues. V was pared by 6 bases and J by 7 bases, with 15 bases between. The CDR3 protein is CSVGGAGGEKLFF. The CDR3 DNA is TGCAGCGTAGGGGGGGCTGGGGGTGAAAAACTGTTTTTT.

In its sample, this clonotype was seen many times. This chain links TRBV4-3 with TRBJ2-7; the D is unclear. Per germline, CDR1 LGHNA and CDR2 YSLEER. V was clipped by 1 base and J by 0 bases, with 4 bases between them. The CDR3 runs to 13 residues. CDR3 bases: TGCGCCAGCAGCCAAGGGGCCTCCTACGAGCAGTACTTC. It yields the protein CASSQGASYEQYF.